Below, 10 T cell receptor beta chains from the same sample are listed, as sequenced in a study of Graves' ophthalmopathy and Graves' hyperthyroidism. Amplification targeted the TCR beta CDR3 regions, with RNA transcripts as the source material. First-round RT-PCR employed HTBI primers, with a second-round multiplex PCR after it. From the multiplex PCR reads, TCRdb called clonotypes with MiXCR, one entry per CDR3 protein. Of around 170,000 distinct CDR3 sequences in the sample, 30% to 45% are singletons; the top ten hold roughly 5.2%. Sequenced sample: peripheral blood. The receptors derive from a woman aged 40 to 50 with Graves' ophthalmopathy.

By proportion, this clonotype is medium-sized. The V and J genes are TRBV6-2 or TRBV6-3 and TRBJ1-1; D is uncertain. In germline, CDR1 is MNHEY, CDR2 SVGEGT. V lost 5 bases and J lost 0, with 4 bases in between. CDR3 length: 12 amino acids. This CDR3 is CASSLMNTEAFF. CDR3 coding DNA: TGTGCCAGCAGTCTTATGAACACTGAAGCTTTCTTT.

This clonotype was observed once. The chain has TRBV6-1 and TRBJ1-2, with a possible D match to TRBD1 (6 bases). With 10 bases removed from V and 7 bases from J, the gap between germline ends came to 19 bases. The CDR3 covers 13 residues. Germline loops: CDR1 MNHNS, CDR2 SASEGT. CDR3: CAIMGGRVSGYTF. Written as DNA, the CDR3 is TGTGCCATCATGGGGGGGCGAGTATCTGGCTACACCTTC.

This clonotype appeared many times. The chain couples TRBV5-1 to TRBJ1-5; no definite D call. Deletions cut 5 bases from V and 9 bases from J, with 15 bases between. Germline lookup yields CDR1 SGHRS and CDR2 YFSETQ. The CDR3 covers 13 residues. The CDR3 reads CASRPNTEWPQHF. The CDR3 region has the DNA TGCGCCAGCAGGCCAAATACCGAATGGCCCCAGCATTTT.

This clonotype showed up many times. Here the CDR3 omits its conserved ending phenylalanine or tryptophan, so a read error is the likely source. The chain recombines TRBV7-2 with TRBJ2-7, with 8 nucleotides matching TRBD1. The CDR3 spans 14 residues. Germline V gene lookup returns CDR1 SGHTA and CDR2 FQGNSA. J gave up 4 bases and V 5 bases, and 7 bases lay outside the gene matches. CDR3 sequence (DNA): TGTGCCAGCAGCCCGGGACAGGTCAATTACGAGCAGTACCTC. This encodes CASSPGQVNYEQYL.

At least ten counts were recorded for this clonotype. The DNA of the CDR3 is TGTGCCAGCAGAGAGTTCCCGTCCTACGAGCAGTACTTC. Residues: CASREFPSYEQYF. The V call is TRBV12-3 or TRBV12-4, the J call TRBJ2-7; no clear D. V lost 6 bases and J 1 base, leaving 10 bases between the germline ends. The CDR3 is made up of 13 amino acids.

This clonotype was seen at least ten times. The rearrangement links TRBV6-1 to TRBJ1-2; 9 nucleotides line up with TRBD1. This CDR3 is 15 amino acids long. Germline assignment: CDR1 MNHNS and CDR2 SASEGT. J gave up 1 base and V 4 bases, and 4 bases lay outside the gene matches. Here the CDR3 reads CASSVTDRGNYGYTF. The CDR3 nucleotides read TGTGCCAGCAGTGTGACGGACAGGGGTAACTATGGCTACACCTTC.

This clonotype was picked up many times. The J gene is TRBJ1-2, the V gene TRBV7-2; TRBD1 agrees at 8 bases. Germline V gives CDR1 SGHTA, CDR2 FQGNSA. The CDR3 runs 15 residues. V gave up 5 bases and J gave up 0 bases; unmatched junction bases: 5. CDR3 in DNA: TGTGCCAGCAGCCCTCAGGGGGCGTCTAACTATGGCTACACCTTC. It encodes CASSPQGASNYGYTF.

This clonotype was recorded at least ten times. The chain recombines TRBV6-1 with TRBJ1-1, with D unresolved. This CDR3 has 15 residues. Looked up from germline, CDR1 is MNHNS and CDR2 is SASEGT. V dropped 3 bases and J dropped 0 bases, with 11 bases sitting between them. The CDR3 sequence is CASSDTTPMNTEAFF. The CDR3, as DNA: TGTGCCAGCAGTGACACGACACCGATGAACACTGAAGCTTTCTTT.

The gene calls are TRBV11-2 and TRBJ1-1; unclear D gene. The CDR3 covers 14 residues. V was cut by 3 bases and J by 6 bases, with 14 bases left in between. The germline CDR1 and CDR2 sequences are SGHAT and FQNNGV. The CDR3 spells CASSFKGAGSEAFF. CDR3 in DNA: TGTGCCAGCAGCTTCAAGGGAGCCGGGTCTGAAGCTTTCTTT.

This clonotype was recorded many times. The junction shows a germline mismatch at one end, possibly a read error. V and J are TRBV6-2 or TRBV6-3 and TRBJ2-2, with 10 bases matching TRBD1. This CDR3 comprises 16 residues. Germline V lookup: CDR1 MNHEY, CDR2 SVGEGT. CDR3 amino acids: CASSPNRQGAGGEPFF. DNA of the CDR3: TGTGCCAGCAGTCCGAACAGACAGGGGGCGGGCGGGGAGCCGTTTTTT.